This TCR beta chain originates from a study of T cell clonotyping in hematopoietic cell transplantation. Study-level results: Few recipient clonotypes overlapped donors; over 97% were de novo at given depth.

The sample's time point: recipient sample about 28 days before transplant, after cytoreduction. Assay used: immunoSEQ multiplex PCR; TCRdb lists only in-frame clones, some missing. This sample has about 76,000 clones, with 90% to 96% found just once. As concerns this clone: Its antigen is unknown.

With 2 bases removed from V and 3 bases from J, the gap between germline ends came to 8 bases. This CDR3 is built from 13 residues. Germline V gene lookup returns CDR1 MNHEY and CDR2 SVGAGI. The receptor was isolated from a woman aged 50 to 60 with acute myeloid leukemia. Some clones in this sample may be carry-over from other donors' samples. The V call is TRBV6-5, the J call TRBJ2-7, with D unresolved. The starting material was peripheral blood mononuclear cells, obtained before stem cell transplant. The CDR3: CASSYEANYEQYF. The DNA of the CDR3 is TGTGCCAGCAGTTACGAGGCAAACTACGAGCAGTACTTC.